The 20 T cell receptor beta chains reported below all come from one sample, sequenced in a study of shared clonotypes between healthy human individuals. Assay used: immunoSEQ multiplex PCR; TCRdb lists only in-frame clones, some missing. The sample contains 2 million to 3 million clones, 80% to 95% of which appear only once. The sample comprised naive CD4+ T cells from PBMCs. Subset of the sample: CD45RA+ positively selected. The origin of the receptors is a young man in good health. Some clones in this sample may be carry-over from other donors' samples.

The V and J genes are TRBV9 and TRBJ1-3; TRBD1 aligns across 7 bases. V was pared by 4 bases and J by 0 bases, with 10 bases of the junction left unmatched. Germline lookup yields CDR1 SGDLS and CDR2 YYNGEE. The CDR3 runs to 17 residues. The CDR3: CASSPEDRKISGNTIYF. DNA of the CDR3: TGTGCCAGCAGCCCCGAGGACAGGAAAATCTCTGGAAACACCATATATTTT.

This chain links TRBV7-3 with TRBJ2-7; 9 bases match TRBD1. The V gene's germline CDR1 is SGHTA and CDR2 FQGTGA. Trimming at V came to 5 bases and at J to 6 bases, leaving 11 bases not matched to a gene. The CDR3 contains 15 residues. The DNA for the CDR3 is TGTGCCAGCAGCCCCAGGGGACAGGGTAATTTCGAGCAGTACTTC. Encoded protein: CASSPRGQGNFEQYF.

This clone was detected once. The rearrangement joins TRBV7-2 to TRBJ2-2; 8 bases agree with TRBD1. The CDR3 length is 17 residues. Germline V lookup: CDR1 SGHTA, CDR2 FQGNSA. Unmatched junction bases numbered 9, after V lost 2 bases and J lost 4 bases. This chain's CDR3 is CASSLFPPGGGTGELFF. CDR3 nucleotides: TGTGCCAGCAGCTTATTCCCCCCAGGGGGCGGCACCGGGGAGCTGTTTTTT.

This chain links TRBV9 with TRBJ2-5; 8 nucleotides line up with TRBD2. In germline, CDR1 is SGDLS, CDR2 YYNGEE. There are 18 residues in the CDR3. The junction had 15 bases not matched to a gene; V was cut back by 3 bases and J by 2 bases. The CDR3 DNA reads as TGTGCCAGCAGCGCCGGGGCTAGCGGGCCTGGAATGCAAGAGACCCAGTACTTC. This codes for CASSAGASGPGMQETQYF.

With regard to this clone: The sample contains more than one DNA sequence encoding this CDR3. This chain links TRBV7-9 with TRBJ1-4; D not resolved. CDR1 and CDR2 (germline): SEHNR, FQNEAQ (reference sequence). This CDR3 has 12 residues. V lost 5 bases to trimming and J lost 8 bases, with 9 bases between them. As DNA, the CDR3 is TGTGCCAGCAGCACGACCGGGGAAAAACTGTTTTTT. It is translated as CASSTTGEKLFF.

In this sample, this clone turned up once. CDR3 amino acids: CASSLFAAYEQYF. The CDR3 DNA sequence: TGTGCCAGCAGCTTATTCGCGGCCTACGAGCAGTACTTC. The rearrangement links TRBV7-3 to TRBJ2-7; D is unclear. The CDR3 totals 13 residues. Deletions cut 2 bases from V and 2 bases from J, with 7 bases between. Germline CDR1 and CDR2: SGHTA and FQGTGA. Drawing the rest from reference TRBV7-3 and TRBJ2-7, the complete variable domain is GAGVSQTPSNKVTEKGKYVELRCDPISGHTALYWYRQSLGQGPEFLIYFQGTGAADDSGLPNDRFFAVRPEGSVSTLKIQRTERGDSAVYLCASSLFAAYEQYFGPGTRLTVT.

Here the CDR3 reads CASSHGRDTLNEQFF. CDR3 DNA: TGTGCCAGCAGCCATGGGCGGGATACCCTCAATGAGCAGTTCTTC. V gene TRBV7-9 combines with J gene TRBJ2-1, with D possibly TRBD2 on 6 matching bases. Germline V gene data show CDR1 as SEHNR and CDR2 as FQNEAQ (reference sequence). V lost 5 bases and J 6 bases, leaving 17 bases between the germline ends. The CDR3 loop spans 15 amino acids.

V gene TRBV10-3 combines with J gene TRBJ1-1, with a possible D match to TRBD1 (5 bases). The CDR3 loop spans 14 amino acids. Germline CDR1 and CDR2: ENHRY and SYGVKD. Deletions cut 8 bases from V and 1 base from J, with 14 bases between. CDR3 bases: TGTGCCATCGGTCGACAGTTGACGAACACTGAAGCTTTCTTT. Protein sequence: CAIGRQLTNTEAFF.

The chain carries TRBV30 and TRBJ1-2; D may be TRBD1 (5 bases). In germline, CDR1 is GTSNPN, CDR2 SVGIG (reference sequence). The ends were cut back, 4 bases at V and 7 bases at J, with 13 bases in the middle. The CDR3 consists of 12 residues. The CDR3, as DNA: TGTGCCTGGATGGGCAGGGTAGGTGGCTACACCTTC. Translated, it gives CAWMGRVGGYTF. The variable domain in full, with the rest retrieved from reference TRBV30 and TRBJ1-2, is SQTIHQWPATLVQPVGSPLSLECTVEGTSNPNLYWYRQAAGRGLQLLFYSVGIGQISSEVPQNLSASRPQDRQFILSSKKLLLSDSGFYLCAWMGRVGGYTFGSGTRLTVV.

The chain employs TRBV10-2 and TRBJ1-1, with no clear D. The CDR3 extends over 14 amino acids. Germline assignment: CDR1 WSHSY and CDR2 SAAADI. Between the trimmed V and J ends, which lost 2 bases and 5 bases, there was a span of 12 bases. CDR3 sequence reads: CASSEVWGGTEAFF. CDR3 nucleotide sequence: TGCGCCAGCAGTGAGGTTTGGGGTGGGACTGAAGCTTTCTTT.

The chain is built from TRBV30 and TRBJ2-7; D remains ambiguous. Germline CDR1 and CDR2: GTSNPN and SVGIG (reference sequence). Trimming cost V 1 base and J 6 bases, with 7 bases left between them. This CDR3 contains 11 residues. CDR3 protein: CAWSAFREQYF. CDR3 bases: TGTGCCTGGAGTGCTTTTCGCGAGCAGTACTTC.

The rearrangement links TRBV7-3 to TRBJ2-3; unclear D gene. The CDR3 length is 14 residues. Germline V gene lookup returns CDR1 SGHTA and CDR2 FQGTGA. Trimming shortened V by 1 base and J by 2 bases, and 7 bases separated the two germline ends. CDR3 sequence: CASSLMGFTDTQYF. CDR3 bases: TGTGCCAGCAGCTTAATGGGGTTCACAGATACGCAGTATTTT.

The chain recombines TRBV11-2 with TRBJ2-6; the match to TRBD2 covers 8 bases. CDR3 length: 17 residues. V was clipped by 5 bases and J by 2 bases; unmatched bases: 8. CDR1 SGHAT and CDR2 FQNNGV come from the germline V gene. The CDR3 loop reads CASSESGSAAGANVLTF. Written as DNA, the CDR3 is TGTGCCAGCAGCGAGAGCGGGAGTGCCGCTGGGGCCAACGTCCTGACTTTC.

The V call is TRBV18, the J call TRBJ2-4, with D perhaps TRBD2 (6 bases). The germline V gene has CDR1 KGHSH and CDR2 LQKENI. Trimming stripped 3 bases from V and 6 bases from J, with 18 bases between. There are 16 residues in the CDR3. The CDR3 reads CASSPLKSGLINIQYF. In DNA, the CDR3 is TGTGCCAGCTCACCTCTCAAATCGGGACTTATAAACATTCAGTACTTC.

The chain combines TRBV11-2 with TRBJ1-1; D gene ambiguous. The germline V and J ends were trimmed by 5 bases and 1 base, with 14 bases remaining between them. Germline loops: CDR1 SGHAT, CDR2 FQNNGV. The CDR3 length is 15 residues. The CDR3 sequence is CASSQNGNPNTEAFF. For the CDR3, the DNA is TGTGCCAGCAGCCAAAATGGGAACCCGAACACTGAAGCTTTCTTT.

The CDR3 loop reads CASKPGQGRNTIYF. The CDR3 DNA sequence: TGTGCCAGCAAACCGGGACAGGGGCGAAACACCATATATTTT. V gene TRBV28 combines with J gene TRBJ1-3; the match to TRBD1 covers 10 bases. The CDR3 consists of 14 residues. Germline CDR1 and CDR2: MDHEN and SYDVKM. V dropped 7 bases and J dropped 5; count of bases not matched to a gene: 5. Based on the CDR3 plus reference TRBV28 and TRBJ1-3, the full variable domain is DVKVTQSSRYLVKRTGEKVFLECVQDMDHENMFWYRQDPGLGLRLIYFSYDVKMKEKGDIPEGYSVSREKKERFSLILESASTNQTSMYLCASKPGQGRNTIYFGEGSWLTVV.

This clone was picked up one time. The CDR3 nucleotides are TGTGCCAGCTCACCACCGGTCGGGCTCCGCAGGGAGAAGACCCAGTACTTC. Protein sequence: CASSPPVGLRREKTQYF. This chain connects TRBV18 to TRBJ2-5; D might be TRBD1 or TRBD2, each matching 5 bases. The V gene's germline CDR1 is KGHSH and CDR2 LQKENI. This CDR3 has 17 amino acids. Trimming removed 0 bases at V and 6 bases at J, with 20 bases between.

The chain couples TRBV19 to TRBJ2-4; D gene ambiguous. Germline V gene sequence: CDR1 LNHDA, CDR2 SQIVND (reference sequence). This CDR3 region has 11 residues. The germline V and J ends were trimmed by 4 bases and 5 bases, with 3 bases remaining between them. CDR3: CASSTENIQYF. Here the CDR3 DNA reads TGTGCCAGTAGTACAGAAAACATTCAGTACTTC.

V and J are TRBV30 and TRBJ2-7; D ambiguous. The germline CDR1 and CDR2 sequences are GTSNPN and SVGIG (reference sequence). V lost 8 bases to trimming and J lost 6 bases, with 17 bases between them. The CDR3 is 12 amino acids. CDR3: CARTNGLGEQYF. CDR3 sequence (DNA): TGTGCCCGAACCAACGGCTTGGGCGAGCAGTACTTC.

The chain uses TRBV19 and TRBJ2-2; possibly TRBD2 for D (5 bases). Germline V CDR1 and CDR2: LNHDA, SQIVND (reference sequence). V gave up 3 bases and J gave up 5 bases, with 10 bases separating them. The CDR3 is 14 residues long. The chain's CDR3 is CASSIKRMTGELFF. CDR3 DNA: TGTGCCAGTAGTATTAAGCGGATGACCGGGGAGCTGTTTTTT. The entire variable domain, with the rest obtained from reference TRBV19 and TRBJ2-2, is as follows: DGGITQSPKYLFRKEGQNVTLSCEQNLNHDAMYWYRQDPGQGLRLIYYSQIVNDFQKGDIAEGYSVSREKKESFPLTVTSAQKNPTAFYLCASSIKRMTGELFFGEGSRLTVL.